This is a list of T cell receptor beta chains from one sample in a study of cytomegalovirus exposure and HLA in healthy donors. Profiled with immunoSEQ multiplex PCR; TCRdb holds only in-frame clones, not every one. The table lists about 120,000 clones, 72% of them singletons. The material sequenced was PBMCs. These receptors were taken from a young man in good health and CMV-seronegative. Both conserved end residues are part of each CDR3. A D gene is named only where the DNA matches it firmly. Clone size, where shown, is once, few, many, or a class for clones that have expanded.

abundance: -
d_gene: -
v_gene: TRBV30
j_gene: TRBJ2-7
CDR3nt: TGTGCCTGGAGTCCAGACTACGAGCAGTACTTC
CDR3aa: CAWSPDYEQYF

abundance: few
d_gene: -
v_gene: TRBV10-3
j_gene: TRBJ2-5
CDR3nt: TGTGCCACAGGAGTCGGGATTATGTCCGGCCAAGAGACCCAGTACTTC
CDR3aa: CATGVGIMSGQETQYF

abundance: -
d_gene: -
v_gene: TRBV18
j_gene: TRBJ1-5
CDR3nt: TGTGCCAGCTCCCCAGCCGGGCAGCCCCAGCATTTT
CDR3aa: CASSPAGQPQHF

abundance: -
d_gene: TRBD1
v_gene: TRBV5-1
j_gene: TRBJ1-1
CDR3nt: TGCGCCAGCAGCATCCACAGGGGAGATACTGAAGCTTTCTTT
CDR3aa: CASSIHRGDTEAFF

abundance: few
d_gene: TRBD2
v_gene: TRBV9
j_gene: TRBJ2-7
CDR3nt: TGTGCCAGCAGCGTAGCTAGCGGGGGGGCGAGGCACGAGCAGTACTTC
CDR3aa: CASSVASGGARHEQYF

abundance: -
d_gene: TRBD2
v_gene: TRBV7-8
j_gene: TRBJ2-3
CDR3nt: TGTGCCAGCAGCTTAGCCGAGACTAGCGCAGGTTATACGCAGTATTTT
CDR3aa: CASSLAETSAGYTQYF

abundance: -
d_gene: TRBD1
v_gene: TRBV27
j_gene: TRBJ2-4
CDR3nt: TGTGCCAGCAGTCCTCTCCTCGGACAGGGGGCGAACATTCAGTACTTC
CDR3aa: CASSPLLGQGANIQYF

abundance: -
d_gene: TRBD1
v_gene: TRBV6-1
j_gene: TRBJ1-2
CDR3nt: TGTGCCAGCAGCCCGCGAACCGCCCAGGGGGGCGGCTACACCTTC
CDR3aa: CASSPRTAQGGGYTF

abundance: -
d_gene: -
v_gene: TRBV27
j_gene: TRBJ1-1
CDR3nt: TGTGCCAGCAGTCCCCGGACGGGGGTGACTGAAGCTTTCTTT
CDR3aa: CASSPRTGVTEAFF

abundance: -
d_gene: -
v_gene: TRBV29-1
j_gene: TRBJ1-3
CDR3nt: TGCAGCGCGGAACAGGTTTCTGGAAACACCATATATTTT
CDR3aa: CSAEQVSGNTIYF

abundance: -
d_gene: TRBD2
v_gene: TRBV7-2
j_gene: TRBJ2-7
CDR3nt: TGTGCCAGCAGCTTAGGGGGACTAGCGGGGTACGAGCAGTACTTC
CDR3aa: CASSLGGLAGYEQYF

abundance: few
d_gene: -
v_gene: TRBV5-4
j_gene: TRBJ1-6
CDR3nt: TGTGCCAGCAGCTTTTCAGGGAGGCGAGATTCACCCCTCCACTTT
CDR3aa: CASSFSGRRDSPLHF

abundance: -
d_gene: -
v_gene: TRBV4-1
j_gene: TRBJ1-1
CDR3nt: TGCGCCAGCAGCCAAACCACTAAGACAGAATCGGGCGACACTGAAGCTTTCTTT
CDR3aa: CASSQTTKTESGDTEAFF

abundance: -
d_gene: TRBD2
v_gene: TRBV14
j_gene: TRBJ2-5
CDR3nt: TGTGCCAGCAGCCAAGGACTAGCGGGGGTGGAGACCCAGTACTTC
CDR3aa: CASSQGLAGVETQYF

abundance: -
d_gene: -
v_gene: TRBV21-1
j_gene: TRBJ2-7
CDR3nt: TGTGCCAGCAGCGGAGACAGGGGGCGCCCTGGACTCTACGAGCAGTACTTC
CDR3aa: CASSGDRGRPGLYEQYF

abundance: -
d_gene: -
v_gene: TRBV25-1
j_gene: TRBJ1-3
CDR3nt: TGTGCCAGCAGTGATTATAGAGGAGTCTCTGGAAACACCATATATTTT
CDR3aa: CASSDYRGVSGNTIYF

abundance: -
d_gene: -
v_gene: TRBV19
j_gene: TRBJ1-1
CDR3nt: TGTGCCAGTAGTATTAAGGTAGACTATGAAGCTTTCTTT
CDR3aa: CASSIKVDYEAFF

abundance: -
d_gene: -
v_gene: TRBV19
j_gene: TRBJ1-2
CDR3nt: TGTGCCAGTAGTATAGAAAGAGGTTCCCATGGCTACACCTTC
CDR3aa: CASSIERGSHGYTF

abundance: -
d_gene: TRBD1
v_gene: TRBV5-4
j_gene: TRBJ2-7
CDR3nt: TGTGCCAGCAGCGGAACAGGGGTGGGAGAGCAGTACTTC
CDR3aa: CASSGTGVGEQYF

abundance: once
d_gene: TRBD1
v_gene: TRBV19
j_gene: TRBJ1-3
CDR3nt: TGTGCCAGTAGTATCTTGGGACAGGGCTATTTCGCTGGAAACACCATATATTTT
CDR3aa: CASSILGQGYFAGNTIYF

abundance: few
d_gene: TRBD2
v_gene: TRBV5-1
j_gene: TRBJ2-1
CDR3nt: TGCGCCAGCAGCTCTTTGACTAGCGGGGGGGCCAATGAGCAGTTCTTC
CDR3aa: CASSSLTSGGANEQFF

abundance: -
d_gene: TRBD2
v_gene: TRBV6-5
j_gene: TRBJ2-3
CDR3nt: TGTGCCAGCAGTTACTGGCGTGGCGGGGGGGCCGATACGCAGTATTTT
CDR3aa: CASSYWRGGGADTQYF

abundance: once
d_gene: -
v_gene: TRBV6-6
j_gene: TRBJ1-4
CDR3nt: TGTGCCAGCAGTTACCGGAGGATAGAAAAACTGTTTTTT
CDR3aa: CASSYRRIEKLFF

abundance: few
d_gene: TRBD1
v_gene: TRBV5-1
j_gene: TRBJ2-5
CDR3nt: TGCGCCAGCAGCTCAGGACAGGGAGAGACCCAGTACTTC
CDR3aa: CASSSGQGETQYF

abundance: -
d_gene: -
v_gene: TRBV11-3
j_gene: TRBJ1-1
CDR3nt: TGTGCCAGCAACAAAGAGGGACAAATGAACACTGAAGCTTTCTTT
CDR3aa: CASNKEGQMNTEAFF

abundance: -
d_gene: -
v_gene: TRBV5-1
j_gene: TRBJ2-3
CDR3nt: TGCGCCAGCAGCTCTGACACCAGGAGGGACACAGATACGCAGTATTTT
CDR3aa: CASSSDTRRDTDTQYF

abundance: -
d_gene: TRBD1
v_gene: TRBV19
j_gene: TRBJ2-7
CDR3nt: TGTGCCAGTAGTATGGGACAGGGGGCGTACGAGCAGTACTTC
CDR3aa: CASSMGQGAYEQYF

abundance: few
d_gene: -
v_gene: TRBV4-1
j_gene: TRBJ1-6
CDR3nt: TGCGCCAGCAGCCAAGGGGTACAGGGAAATTCACCCCTCCACTTT
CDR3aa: CASSQGVQGNSPLHF

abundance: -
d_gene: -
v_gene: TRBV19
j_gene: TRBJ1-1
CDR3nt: TGTGCCAGTAGTAAACCTCAGACTGCCGACACTGAAGCTTTCTTT
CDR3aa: CASSKPQTADTEAFF

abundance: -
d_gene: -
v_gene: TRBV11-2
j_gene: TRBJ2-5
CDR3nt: TGTGCCAGCAGCACCCGGACTTACCAAGAGACCCAGTACTTC
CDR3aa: CASSTRTYQETQYF

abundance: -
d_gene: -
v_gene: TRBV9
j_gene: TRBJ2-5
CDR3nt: TGTGCCAGCCGTGGCGCGGGAGAGACCCAGTACTTC
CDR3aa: CASRGAGETQYF

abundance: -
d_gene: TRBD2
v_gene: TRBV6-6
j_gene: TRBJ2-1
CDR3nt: TGCGCCAGCAGTTCCCCTAGCGGGGGAGGAAATGAGCAGTTCTTC
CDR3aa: CASSSPSGGGNEQFF

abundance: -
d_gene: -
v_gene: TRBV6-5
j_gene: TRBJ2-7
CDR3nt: TGTGCCAGCAGTTACAACAGACGCTCCTACGAGCAGTACTTC
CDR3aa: CASSYNRRSYEQYF

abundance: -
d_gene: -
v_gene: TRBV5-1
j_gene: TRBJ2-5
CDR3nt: TGCGCCAGCTACTCACTCGAGGGCCAAGAGACCCAGTACTTC
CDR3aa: CASYSLEGQETQYF

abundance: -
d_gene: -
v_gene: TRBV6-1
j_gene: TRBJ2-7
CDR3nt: TGTGCCAGCAGGCCGGGTATAGCCTACGAGCAGTACTTC
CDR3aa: CASRPGIAYEQYF

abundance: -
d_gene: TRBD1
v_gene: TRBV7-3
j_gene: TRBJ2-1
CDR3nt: TGTGCCAGCAGCTTACCAGGGGGCACCTACAATGAGCAGTTCTTC
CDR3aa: CASSLPGGTYNEQFF

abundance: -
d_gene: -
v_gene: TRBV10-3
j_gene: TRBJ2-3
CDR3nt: TGTGCCATCAGGGGGGGAACAGATACGCAGTATTTT
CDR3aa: CAIRGGTDTQYF

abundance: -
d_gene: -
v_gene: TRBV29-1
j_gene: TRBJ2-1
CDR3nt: TGCAGCGCAGTCGACATAAACTACAATGAGCAGTTCTTC
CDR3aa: CSAVDINYNEQFF

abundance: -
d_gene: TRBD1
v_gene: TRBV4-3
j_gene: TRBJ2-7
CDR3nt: TGCGCCAGCAGCCAAGACAGGGGGACAGGGGGAAACGAGCAGTACTTC
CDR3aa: CASSQDRGTGGNEQYF

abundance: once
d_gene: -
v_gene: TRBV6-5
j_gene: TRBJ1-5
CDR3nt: TGTGCCAGCAAGACCCGTGGAGATAGCAATCAGCCCCAGCATTTT
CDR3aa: CASKTRGDSNQPQHF

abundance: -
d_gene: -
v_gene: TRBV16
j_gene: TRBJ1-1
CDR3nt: TGTGCCAGCAGCCAATCAAGGGAGCCGAACACTGAAGCTTTCTTT
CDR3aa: CASSQSREPNTEAFF

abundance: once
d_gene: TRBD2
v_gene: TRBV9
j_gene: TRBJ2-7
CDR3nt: TGTGCCAGCAGCGTAGGACTAGCGGGGGGATACGAGCAGTACTTC
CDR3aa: CASSVGLAGGYEQYF

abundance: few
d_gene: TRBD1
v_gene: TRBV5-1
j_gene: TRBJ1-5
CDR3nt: TGCGCCAGCAGCGAGGGACAGGGTCACAGTCAGCCCCAGCATTTT
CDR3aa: CASSEGQGHSQPQHF

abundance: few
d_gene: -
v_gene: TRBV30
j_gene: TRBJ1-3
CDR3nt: TGTGCCTGGAGTTCTCCTGGAAACACCATATATTTT
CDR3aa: CAWSSPGNTIYF

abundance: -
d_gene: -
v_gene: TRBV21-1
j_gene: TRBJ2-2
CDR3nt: TGTGCCAGCAGCAAAGACAGGGGCGATCAGGACACCGGGGAGCTGTTTTTT
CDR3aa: CASSKDRGDQDTGELFF

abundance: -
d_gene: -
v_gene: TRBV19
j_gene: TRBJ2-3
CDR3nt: TGTGCCAGTAGTATAAACGGGGTGGGAGATACGCAGTATTTT
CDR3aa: CASSINGVGDTQYF

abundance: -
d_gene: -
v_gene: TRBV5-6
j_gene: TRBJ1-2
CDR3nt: TGTGCCAGCAGCTTAGACCAGGTGGGCTACACCTTC
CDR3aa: CASSLDQVGYTF

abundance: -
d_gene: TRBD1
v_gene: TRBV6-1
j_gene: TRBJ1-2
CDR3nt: TGTGCCAGCAGTGAAGGCATAGGGGGCCCCTCTAACTATGGCTACACCTTC
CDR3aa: CASSEGIGGPSNYGYTF

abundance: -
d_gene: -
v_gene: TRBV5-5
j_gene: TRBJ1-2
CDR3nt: TGTGCCAGCAGCTCACGGGGGGCTAACTATGGCTACACCTTC
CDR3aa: CASSSRGANYGYTF

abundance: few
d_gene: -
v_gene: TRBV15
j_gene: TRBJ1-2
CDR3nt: TGTGCCACCAGCAGAGATTTGGGCGCCCTACCAAATTATGGCTACACCTTC
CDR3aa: CATSRDLGALPNYGYTF

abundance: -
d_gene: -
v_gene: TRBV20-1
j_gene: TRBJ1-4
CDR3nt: TGCGGGGGGAGGGCAGGTGAAAAACTGTTTTTT
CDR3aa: CGGRAGEKLFF

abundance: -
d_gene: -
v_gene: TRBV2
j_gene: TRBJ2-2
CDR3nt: TGTGCCAGCGGTGAGGAGGCCGGGGAGCTGTTTTTT
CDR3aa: CASGEEAGELFF

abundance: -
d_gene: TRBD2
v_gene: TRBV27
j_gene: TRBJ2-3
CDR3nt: TGTGCCAGCAGGATGGGACTAGCGGGGGGGCTTTTGACAGATACGCAGTATTTT
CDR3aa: CASRMGLAGGLLTDTQYF

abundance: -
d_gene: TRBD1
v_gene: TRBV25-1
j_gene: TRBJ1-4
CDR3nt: TGTGCCAGCAGTGAATATGCGGGCAGGGGGACTAATGAAAAACTGTTTTTT
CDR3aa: CASSEYAGRGTNEKLFF

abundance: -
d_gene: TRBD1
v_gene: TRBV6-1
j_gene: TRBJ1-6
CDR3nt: TGTGCCAGCAGGGGAGCAGGACAGGGCAAGTCACCCCTCCACTTT
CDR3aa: CASRGAGQGKSPLHF

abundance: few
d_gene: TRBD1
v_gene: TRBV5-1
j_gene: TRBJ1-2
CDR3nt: TGCGCCAGCAGCCCCAGGGGGCAGTATGGCTACACCTTC
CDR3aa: CASSPRGQYGYTF

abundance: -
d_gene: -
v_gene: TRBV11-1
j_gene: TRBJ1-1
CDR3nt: TGTGCCAGCAGCCTTCGAGGGACTGAAGCTTTCTTT
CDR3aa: CASSLRGTEAFF